The 13 T cell receptor beta chains reported below all come from one sample, sequenced in a study of blood T cell repertoires in COVID-19. This table comes from immunoSEQ multiplex PCR, and its TCRdb copy is limited to in-frame clones, with some not included. The sample has about 130,000 clones, 80% seen once. Sample: peripheral blood. The receptors shown here come from a man between 65 and 85 years old with acute or convalescent COVID-19.

This chain uses TRBV27 with TRBJ2-2, with D tentatively TRBD1 (6 bases). The CDR3 runs 16 residues. Germline values: CDR1 MNHEY, CDR2 SMNVEV (reference sequence). V lost 6 bases, J lost 2 bases, and 16 bases lay in between. CDR3 DNA: TGTGCCAGCAGCCGAGGGGGTGGGGGAAACACCGGGGAGCTGTTTTTT. Protein sequence: CASSRGGGGNTGELFF.

The V call is TRBV21-1, the J call TRBJ2-5; TRBD1 is the table's D call and was not checked against the DNA. TRBV21-1 is a listed pseudogene. The CDR3 has 17 residues. The CDR3 DNA reads TGTGCCAGCAGCAAAGGCCCCGGGACAGGGAGGCAAGAGACCCAGTACTTC. Residues: CASSKGPGTGRQETQYF.

CDR3 nucleotide sequence: TGTGCCAGCTCACCCCAGCAGGGGAACACCGGGGAGCTGTTTTTT. Protein sequence: CASSPQQGNTGELFF. This chain links TRBV18 with TRBJ2-2; D may be TRBD1 (5 bases). V dropped 3 bases and J dropped 1 base, with 9 bases sitting between them. CDR1 and CDR2 from the germline V gene are KGHSH and LQKENI. The CDR3 extends over 15 amino acids.

The J gene is TRBJ2-7, the V gene TRBV6-5; 7 bases are shared with TRBD2. The germline V gene encodes CDR1 MNHEY and CDR2 SVGAGI. The V segment lost 0 bases and the J segment 5 bases; nucleotides outside the gene matches: 10. This CDR3 has 16 residues. CDR3 DNA: TGTGCCAGCAGTTACTCGGGGGGGGACCTACTCGACGAGCAGTACTTC. Translated, it gives CASSYSGGDLLDEQYF.

The gene calls are TRBV28 and TRBJ2-3; 10 nucleotides align to TRBD2. Germline CDR1 reads MDHEN; CDR2 reads SYDVKM. V was clipped by 7 bases and J by 1 base; unmatched bases: 2. The CDR3 consists of 14 residues. The CDR3 loop is CASNLAGGTDTQYF. In DNA, the CDR3 is TGTGCCAGCAACCTAGCGGGGGGCACAGATACGCAGTATTTT.

J is TRBJ2-1 and V is TRBV2, with D perhaps TRBD2 (5 bases). This CDR3 comprises 16 residues. CDR1 and CDR2 from the germline V gene are SNHLY and FYNNEI. Trimming cost V 2 bases and J 4 bases, with 15 bases left between them. The DNA of the CDR3 is TGTGCCAGCAGTGAATCGGCCGGACTCCTATACAATGAGCAGTTCTTC. Translating gives CASSESAGLLYNEQFF.

The sample holds one count of this clone. J is TRBJ1-4 and V is TRBV11-2; TRBD1 aligns across 8 bases. The germline V gene encodes CDR1 SGHAT and CDR2 FQNNGV. J gave up 3 bases and V 5 bases, and 5 bases lay outside the gene matches. This CDR3 is 15 amino acids long. CDR3 DNA: TGTGCCAGCAGCCCATCGACAGGGGCTAATGAAAAACTGTTTTTT. It translates to CASSPSTGANEKLFF.

The chain recombines TRBV19 with TRBJ1-6; TRBD1 matches at 7 bases. From germline, CDR1 is LNHDA and CDR2 SQIVND (reference sequence). Trimming at V came to 6 bases and at J to 14 bases, leaving 16 bases not matched to a gene. This CDR3 is built from 15 residues. CDR3 amino acids: CASREQKGAMGTLHF. The CDR3 nucleotides read TGTGCCAGTAGGGAGCAGAAGGGGGCCATGGGGACCCTCCACTTT.

V usage is TRBV18 and J usage is TRBJ1-1; 10 nucleotides agree with TRBD1. The CDR3 contains 18 residues. Germline V CDR1 and CDR2: KGHSH, LQKENI. Unmatched junction bases numbered 14, after V lost 4 bases and J lost 3 bases. CDR3 DNA: TGTGCCAGCTCACTGTTCCGGGACAGGGGTCGATCGGACACTGAAGCTTTCTTT. This codes for CASSLFRDRGRSDTEAFF.

The V gene is TRBV5-6, the J gene TRBJ1-5; tentative D call: TRBD1 (6 bases). The length of the CDR3 is 15 residues. CDR1 SGHDT and CDR2 YYEEEE come from the germline V gene. V lost 4 bases to trimming and J lost 2 bases, with 13 bases between them. The CDR3 region is CASSVQGLGNQPQHF. DNA for the CDR3: TGTGCCAGCAGCGTACAGGGTTTGGGCAATCAGCCCCAGCATTTT.

The chain combines TRBV6-5 with TRBJ1-2; no clear D gene. Looked up from germline, CDR1 is MNHEY and CDR2 is SVGAGI. Trimming left V 6 bases short and J 0 bases short, with 8 bases between. There are 13 residues in the CDR3. This CDR3 is CASSGGSNYGYTF. The CDR3 DNA is TGTGCCAGCAGCGGCGGATCTAACTATGGCTACACCTTC.

The V and J genes are TRBV11-2 and TRBJ2-5, with D possibly being TRBD2 (6 bases). Germline-derived CDR1 and CDR2 are SGHAT and FQNNGV. Trimming shortened V by 1 base and J by 2 bases, and 11 bases separated the two germline ends. The CDR3 extends over 15 amino acids. The CDR3 loop reads CASSLVRGFQETQYF. CDR3 DNA sequence: TGTGCCAGCAGCTTAGTACGGGGGTTTCAAGAGACCCAGTACTTC.

This clone was seen a few times. The V and J genes are TRBV2 and TRBJ1-5, with a tentative D call TRBD1 (6 bases). V was trimmed by 2 bases and J by 4 bases, leaving 12 bases between them. The CDR3 runs to 15 residues. Germline CDR1 and CDR2: SNHLY and FYNNEI. In DNA form, the CDR3 reads TGTGCCAGCAGTGAAATGGCAGGGGAGAATCAGCCCCAGCATTTT. As protein: CASSEMAGENQPQHF.